Presented here are 26 T cell receptor beta chains from one specimen sequenced in a study of blood T cell repertoires in COVID-19. Using immunoSEQ multiplex PCR, the repertoire was profiled, and TCRdb retains in-frame clones only, with some absent. Among 200,000 or so clones listed, 70% to 90% were seen once. The specimen was peripheral blood. The origin of the receptors is a man aged 65 to 85 with active or convalescent COVID-19.

This clone was detected a few times. The V gene is TRBV5-4, the J gene TRBJ2-7; 7 nucleotides agree with TRBD1. The germline gives CDR1 SGHNT, CDR2 YYREEE (reference sequence). This CDR3 comprises 14 residues. V lost 3 bases to trimming and J lost 6 bases; unmatched junction nucleotides: 9. The CDR3 DNA is TGTGCCAGCAGCTCCGGACAGGCCGGTGGCGAGCAGTACTTC. This encodes CASSSGQAGGEQYF.

The chain links TRBV6-1 to TRBJ1-6; 9 nucleotides agree with TRBD1. Germline assignment: CDR1 MNHNS and CDR2 SASEGT. This CDR3 is 15 amino acids long. V lost 2 bases and J lost 9; bases outside the gene matches: 5. The CDR3 is CASSERGTGISPLHF. For the CDR3, the DNA is TGTGCCAGCAGTGAACGCGGGACAGGGATTTCACCCCTCCACTTT.

The chain links TRBV9 to TRBJ2-3; 13 nucleotides match TRBD2. The ends lost 6 bases at V and 3 bases at J; junction bases unmatched: 4. The CDR3 length is 15 residues. The germline V gene has CDR1 SGDLS and CDR2 YYNGEE. CDR3 DNA sequence: TGTGCCAGCAATAAACTAGCGGGGGGGACAGATACGCAGTATTTT. The encoded protein is CASNKLAGGTDTQYF.

The chain has TRBV3-1 (or the pseudogene TRBV3-2) and TRBJ2-7; TRBD2 matches 8 bases. The ends lost 3 bases at V and 4 bases at J; junction bases unmatched: 5. Germline V lookup: CDR1 LGHDT, CDR2 YNNKEL (reference sequence). The CDR3 covers 14 residues. As DNA, the CDR3 is TGTGCCAGCAGCCACTCCGGGGGGGGGTACGAGCAGTACTTC. It yields the protein CASSHSGGGYEQYF.

The chain carries TRBV25-1 and TRBJ2-1; D is unresolved. V lost 6 bases and J 0 bases, leaving 12 bases between the germline ends. This CDR3 has 15 amino acids. Looked up from germline, CDR1 is MGHDK and CDR2 is SYGVNS. CDR3 region: CASRSSVSSYNEQFF. CDR3 nucleotide sequence: TGTGCCAGCAGATCCAGCGTGAGCTCCTACAATGAGCAGTTCTTC. Full variable domain (rest looked up from reference TRBV25-1 and TRBJ2-1): EADIYQTPRYLVIGTGKKITLECSQTMGHDKMYWYQQDPGMELHLIHYSYGVNSTEKGDLSSESTVSRIRTEHFPLTLESARPSHTSQYLCASRSSVSSYNEQFFGPGTRLTVL.

The gene calls are TRBV6-5 and TRBJ1-2, with a weak D call TRBD1 (6 bases). The V end was cut by 8 bases, the J end by 8 bases, with 18 bases between. CDR1 is MNHEY, CDR2 SVGAGI, per germline. The CDR3 contains 13 residues. The CDR3 sequence is CASGRGGLEGYTF. The CDR3 bases are TGTGCCAGCGGGCGAGGGGGTTTAGAAGGCTACACCTTC.

This rearrangement joins TRBV6-2 or TRBV6-3 to TRBJ2-3, with 10 bases aligning to TRBD2. Per germline, CDR1 MNHEY and CDR2 SVGEGT. With 0 bases clipped from V and 1 base from J, the junction kept 1 base outside the gene matches. This CDR3 is 16 amino acids long. The CDR3 DNA follows: TGTGCCAGCAGTTACTCCCTAGCGGGGGGCACAGATACGCAGTATTTT. Residues: CASSYSLAGGTDTQYF.

This clone came up once. The rearrangement joins TRBV29-1 to TRBJ1-2, with 8 bases lining up with TRBD1. The V gene end was trimmed by 4 bases and the J gene end by 6 bases; junction bases not matched to a gene: 7. The germline V gene encodes CDR1 SQVTM and CDR2 ANQGSEA. This CDR3 contains 13 residues. In DNA form, the CDR3 reads TGCAGCGTTGGCGGACAGGGTTTGGATGGCTACACCTTC. Translation: CSVGGQGLDGYTF.

The chain uses TRBV19 and TRBJ2-1, with TRBD1 identical over 9 bases. Germline V lookup: CDR1 LNHDA, CDR2 SQIVND (reference sequence). V gave up 6 bases and J gave up 4 bases; unmatched junction bases: 7. The CDR3 length is 15 residues. The CDR3 coding sequence is TGTGCCAGTAGAACCGCCGGGACAGGGTACAATGAGCAGTTCTTC. This codes for CASRTAGTGYNEQFF.

The chain couples TRBV5-8 to TRBJ2-1, with D possibly TRBD2 on 6 matching bases. Deletions cut 4 bases from V and 2 bases from J, with 13 bases between. The CDR3 totals 15 residues. CDR1 is SGHTS and CDR2 is YDEGEE in the germline V gene. This CDR3 reads CASSSRERTYNEQFF. In DNA form, the CDR3 reads TGTGCCAGCAGCAGCCGGGAGAGAACCTACAATGAGCAGTTCTTC. Variable domain in full (rest from reference TRBV5-8 and TRBJ2-1): EAGVTQSPTHLIKTRGQQATLRCSPISGHTSVYWYQQALGLGLQFLLWYDEGEERNRGNFPPRFSGRQFPNYSSELNVNALELEDSALYLCASSSRERTYNEQFFGPGTRLTVL.

The chain combines TRBV6-5 with TRBJ2-2; D is perhaps TRBD2 (5 bases). CDR1 and CDR2 from the germline V gene are MNHEY and SVGAGI. Between the trimmed V and J ends, which lost 5 bases and 0 bases, there was a span of 10 bases. CDR3 length equals 15 residues. The CDR3 nucleotides read TGTGCCAGCAGTCTAACTAGGCCGAACACCGGGGAGCTGTTTTTT. This codes for CASSLTRPNTGELFF.

This chain uses TRBV5-4 with TRBJ1-2; D call uncertain. In germline, CDR1 is SGHNT, CDR2 YYREEE (reference sequence). The CDR3 is 13 residues long. V was trimmed by 2 bases and J by 2 bases, leaving 7 bases between them. Here the CDR3 reads CASSLQMNYGYTF. The CDR3 coding sequence is TGTGCCAGCAGCTTACAGATGAACTATGGCTACACCTTC.

The genes are TRBV7-9 and TRBJ1-2, with 7 bases fitting TRBD1. The J segment lost 5 bases and the V segment lost 5 bases, leaving 2 bases of the junction unmatched. This CDR3 comprises 12 residues. Per germline, CDR1 SEHNR and CDR2 FQNEAQ (reference sequence). The CDR3 nucleotides are TGTGCCAGCAGCCCGACAGGGTATGGCTACACCTTC. This encodes CASSPTGYGYTF.

This clone occurred once. This chain connects TRBV9 to TRBJ2-7, with D perhaps matching TRBD1 (6 bases). Per the germline V gene, CDR1 is SGDLS and CDR2 is YYNGEE. The CDR3 runs to 14 residues. Between the trimmed V and J ends, which lost 0 bases and 2 bases, there was a span of 9 bases. In nucleotides, the CDR3 is TGTGCCAGCAGCGTAGGAAACAGGGCCTACGAGCAGTACTTC. The encoded protein is CASSVGNRAYEQYF.

This chain joins TRBV6-4 and TRBJ1-1; D is unresolved. Trimming left V 5 bases short and J 4 bases short, with 14 bases between. CDR1 and CDR2 (germline): MRHNA, SNTAGT. This CDR3 region has 14 residues. The chain's CDR3 is CASSRESWGTEAFF. The CDR3 DNA reads as TGTGCCAGCAGTCGGGAGTCTTGGGGCACTGAAGCTTTCTTT.

The chain employs TRBV19 and TRBJ1-6, with D possibly TRBD1 on 5 matching bases. The length of the CDR3 is 13 residues. The germline V gene has CDR1 LNHDA and CDR2 SQIVND (reference sequence). V was clipped by 5 bases and J by 6 bases, with 8 bases between them. The CDR3 sequence: CASSGQGNSPLHF. The DNA of the CDR3 is TGTGCCAGTAGTGGGCAGGGTAATTCACCCCTCCACTTT.

The CDR3 DNA sequence: TGTGCCAGCAGTTACTCTCTTACGGCCTACGAGCAGTACTTC. Translated: CASSYSLTAYEQYF. The chain couples TRBV6-5 to TRBJ2-7; D unclear. From germline, CDR1 is MNHEY and CDR2 SVGAGI. V was trimmed by 0 bases and J by 2 bases, leaving 8 bases between them. The CDR3 contains 14 residues.

The CDR3 loop is CASSPRGLKGNTIYF. The CDR3 DNA reads as TGTGCCAGCAGCCCACGAGGGTTGAAAGGAAACACCATATATTTT. The chain joins TRBV28 to TRBJ1-3; D is uncertain. Trimming pared 6 bases from V and 4 bases from J, leaving 16 bases between. CDR3 length: 15 residues. Germline-derived CDR1 and CDR2 are MDHEN and SYDVKM.

The chain is built from TRBV12-5 and TRBJ2-5, with TRBD2 matching 9 bases. Germline CDR1 reads LGHNT; CDR2 reads FRNRAP. The CDR3 length is 20 residues. Trimming removed 3 bases from V and 2 bases from J; junction bases left unmatched: 19. The CDR3 protein is CASGLSGTRDLAGDQETQYF. The CDR3, as DNA: TGTGCTAGTGGTTTATCTGGGACTAGAGACTTAGCGGGGGATCAAGAGACCCAGTACTTC.

The chain uses TRBV5-6 and TRBJ2-1; D gene ambiguous. This CDR3 contains 13 residues. V dropped 6 bases and J dropped 7 bases, with 14 bases sitting between them. The germline V gene has CDR1 SGHDT and CDR2 YYEEEE. The CDR3 loop reads CASTFQALNEQFF. The CDR3 DNA sequence: TGTGCCAGCACCTTTCAAGCCCTAAATGAGCAGTTCTTC.

This clone has a handful of counts. The V call is TRBV7-8, the J call TRBJ2-7; weak D call: TRBD1 (6 bases). The CDR3 is made up of 12 amino acids. V was clipped by 5 bases and J by 3 bases, with 8 bases between them. Germline V gene lookup returns CDR1 SGHVS and CDR2 FQNEAQ. For the CDR3, the DNA is TGTGCCAGCAGCAACAGGGTCTACGAGCAGTACTTC. It specifies CASSNRVYEQYF. The complete variable domain, with remaining parts taken from reference TRBV7-8 and TRBJ2-7, reads GAGVSQSPRYKVAKRGQDVALRCDPISGHVSLFWYQQALGQGPEFLTYFQNEAQLDKSGLPSDRFFAERPEGSVSTLKIQRTQQEDSAVYLCASSNRVYEQYFGPGTRLTVT.

The CDR3 DNA is TGTGCCAGCAGCCAGAGGGACAAAAATGAGCAGTTCTTC. Translated, it gives CASSQRDKNEQFF. The gene calls are TRBV5-8 and TRBJ2-1; perhaps TRBD1 as D (6 bases). The CDR3 contains 13 residues. The germline gives CDR1 SGHTS, CDR2 YDEGEE. The V end was cut by 4 bases, the J end by 7 bases, with 12 bases between.

This clone was counted a few times. V and J are TRBV19 and TRBJ2-1; tentative D call: TRBD1 (5 bases). Germline CDR1 LNHDA, CDR2 SQIVND (reference sequence). V was pared by 5 bases and J by 5 bases, with 28 bases between. CDR3 length: 19 residues. CDR3: CASSGAPGLGWGPHNEQFF. In DNA form, the CDR3 reads TGTGCCAGTAGTGGCGCACCGGGCCTAGGTTGGGGCCCTCACAATGAGCAGTTCTTC.

The chain combines TRBV28 with TRBJ2-7; 9 bases are a match to TRBD1. V dropped 5 bases and J dropped 3; count of bases not matched to a gene: 11. CDR1 and CDR2 (germline): MDHEN, SYDVKM. This CDR3 has 16 residues. The chain's CDR3 is CASSPRTGENYYEQYF. The CDR3 DNA reads as TGTGCCAGCAGTCCCAGGACAGGGGAGAACTACTACGAGCAGTACTTC. The full variable domain, rest sourced from reference TRBV28 and TRBJ2-7, is DVKVTQSSRYLVKRTGEKVFLECVQDMDHENMFWYRQDPGLGLRLIYFSYDVKMKEKGDIPEGYSVSREKKERFSLILESASTNQTSMYLCASSPRTGENYYEQYFGPGTRLTVT.

This chain joins TRBV28 and TRBJ2-7, with D unresolved. The CDR3 totals 13 residues. The ends were cut back, 5 bases at V and 3 bases at J, with 11 bases in the middle. The germline V gene has CDR1 MDHEN and CDR2 SYDVKM. This CDR3 reads CASSHTSSYEQYF. The CDR3 nucleotides read TGTGCCAGCAGTCACACGTCCAGCTACGAGCAGTACTTC.

The rearrangement joins TRBV30 to TRBJ1-5, with D maybe TRBD1 (5 bases). The CDR3 is made up of 12 amino acids. Trimming removed 7 bases at V and 1 base at J, with 8 bases between. Per the germline V gene, CDR1 is GTSNPN and CDR2 is SVGIG (reference sequence). The CDR3 bases are TGTGCCTCGGGACCGAGCAATCAGCCCCAGCATTTT. Translating gives CASGPSNQPQHF. Full variable domain (missing parts from reference TRBV30 and TRBJ1-5): SQTIHQWPATLVQPVGSPLSLECTVEGTSNPNLYWYRQAAGRGLQLLFYSVGIGQISSEVPQNLSASRPQDRQFILSSKKLLLSDSGFYLCASGPSNQPQHFGDGTRLSIL.